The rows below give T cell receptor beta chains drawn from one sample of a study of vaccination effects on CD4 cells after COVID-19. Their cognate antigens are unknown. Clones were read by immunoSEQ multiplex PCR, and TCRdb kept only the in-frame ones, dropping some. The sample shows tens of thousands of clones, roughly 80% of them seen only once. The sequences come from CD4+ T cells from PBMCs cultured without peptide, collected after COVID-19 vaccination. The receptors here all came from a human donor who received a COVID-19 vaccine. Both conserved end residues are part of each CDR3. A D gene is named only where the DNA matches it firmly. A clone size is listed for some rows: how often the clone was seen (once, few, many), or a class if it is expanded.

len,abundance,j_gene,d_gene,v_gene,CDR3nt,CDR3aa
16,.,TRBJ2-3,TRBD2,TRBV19,TGTGCCAGTAGTGTCGGACTAGCGGGGGCCGGGGATACGCAGTATTTT,CASSVGLAGAGDTQYF
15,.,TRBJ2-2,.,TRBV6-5,TGTGCCAGCAGTTACTCGAATCAGGGTCGTAGGGAGCTGTTTTTT,CASSYSNQGRRELFF
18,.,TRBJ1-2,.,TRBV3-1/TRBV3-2,TGTGCCAGCAGCCAGTCGACGGGACGGGGCTCCCGAGGCTATGGCTACACCTTC,CASSQSTGRGSRGYGYTF
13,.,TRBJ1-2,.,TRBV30,TGTGCCTGGTGGGGACGGAATAACTATGGCTACACCTTC,CAWWGRNNYGYTF
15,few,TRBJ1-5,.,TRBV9,TGTGCCAGCAGCGCGACACAGGGTCGGAATCAGCCCCAGCATTTT,CASSATQGRNQPQHF
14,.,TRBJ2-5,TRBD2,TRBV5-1,TGCGCCAGCATCACCAGGACTAGCGGGGAGACCCAGTACTTC,CASITRTSGETQYF
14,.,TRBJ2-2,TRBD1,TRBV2,TGTGCCAGCATAAGGGACAGGAACACCGGGGAGCTGTTTTTT,CASIRDRNTGELFF
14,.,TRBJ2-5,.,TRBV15,TGTGCCACCAGCAGAGGGGACTGGGAAGAGACCCAGTACTTC,CATSRGDWEETQYF
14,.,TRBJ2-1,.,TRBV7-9,TGTGCCAGCAGCTCCGGCGTGGGGAAGGATGAGCAGTTCTTC,CASSSGVGKDEQFF
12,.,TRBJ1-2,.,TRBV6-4,TGTGCCAGCACCTCCGGGACGGGGGGCTACACCTTC,CASTSGTGGYTF
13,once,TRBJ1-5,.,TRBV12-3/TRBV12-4,TGTGCCAGCTCGGGGCAGCGCAATCAGCCCCAGCATTTT,CASSGQRNQPQHF
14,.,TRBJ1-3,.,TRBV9,TGTGCCAGCAGTCGGGACCTTTCTGGAAACACCATATATTTT,CASSRDLSGNTIYF
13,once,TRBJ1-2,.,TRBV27,TGTGCCAGCAGTTCGTTCAGGGAGAATGGCTACACCTTC,CASSSFRENGYTF
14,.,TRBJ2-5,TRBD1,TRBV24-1,TGTGCCACCAGTGACAGGACAGGGAAAGAGACCCAGTACTTC,CATSDRTGKETQYF
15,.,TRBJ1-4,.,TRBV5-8,TGTGCCAGCAGCTTGGACTGGGGTGAAGGTGAAAAACTGTTTTTT,CASSLDWGEGEKLFF
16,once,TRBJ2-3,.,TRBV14,TGTGCCAGCAGCCTCCCCGGGCCAGGGGGCACAGATACGCAGTATTTT,CASSLPGPGGTDTQYF
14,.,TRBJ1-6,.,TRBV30,TGTGCCTGGAGTGTAGGGCAGTATAATTCACCCCTCCACTTT,CAWSVGQYNSPLHF
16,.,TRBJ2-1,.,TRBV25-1,TGTGCCAGCAGTGAAACCCTCCGGAGCTCCTACAATGAGCAGTTCTTC,CASSETLRSSYNEQFF
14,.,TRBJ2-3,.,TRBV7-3,TGTGCCAGCAGCTTAACGGTGGGCACAGATACGCAGTATTTT,CASSLTVGTDTQYF
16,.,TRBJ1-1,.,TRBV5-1,TGCGCCAGCAGCTTCGGGACCGGGACACTGAACACTGAAGCTTTCTTT,CASSFGTGTLNTEAFF
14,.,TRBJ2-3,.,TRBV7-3,TGTGCCAGCAGTCTAACCAAAACCACAGATACGCAGTATTTT,CASSLTKTTDTQYF
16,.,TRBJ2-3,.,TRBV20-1,TGCAGTGCTAGTCTTAGGGAACCGACAGGCACAGATACGCAGTATTTT,CSASLREPTGTDTQYF
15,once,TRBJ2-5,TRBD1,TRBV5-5,TGTGCCAGCAGCTTGGAGGGACAGGGGGGGGAGACCCAGTACTTC,CASSLEGQGGETQYF
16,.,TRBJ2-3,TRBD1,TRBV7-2,TGTGCCAGCAGCTTAGTAGGGGGACAGGGGTTTGATACGCAGTATTTT,CASSLVGGQGFDTQYF
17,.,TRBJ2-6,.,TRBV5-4,TGTGCCAGCAGCTTGCGGCAGCTCAGCTCTGGGGCCAACGTCCTGACTTTC,CASSLRQLSSGANVLTF
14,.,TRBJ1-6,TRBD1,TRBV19,TGTGCCAGTAGTTCGACAGGGACCCTCTCACCCCTCCACTTT,CASSSTGTLSPLHF
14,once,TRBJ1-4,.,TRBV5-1,TGCGCCAGCAGACTCGGCAAGGGAGGAGAAAAACTGTTTTTT,CASRLGKGGEKLFF
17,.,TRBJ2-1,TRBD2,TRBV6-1,TGTGCCAGCAGTGAAGGCAGCGGGGGCCTGAACTACAATGAGCAGTTCTTC,CASSEGSGGLNYNEQFF
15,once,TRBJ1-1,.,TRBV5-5,TGTGCCAGCAGCTTACTACAGGGATTCTCGACTGAAGCTTTCTTT,CASSLLQGFSTEAFF
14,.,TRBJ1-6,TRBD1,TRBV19,TGTGCCAGTAGCTTGACAGGGGGCAATTCACCCCTCCACTTT,CASSLTGGNSPLHF
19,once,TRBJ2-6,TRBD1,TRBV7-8,TGTGCCAGCAGCGCCCGTTTTGGGACAGGGACCCCTGGGGCCAACGTCCTGACTTTC,CASSARFGTGTPGANVLTF
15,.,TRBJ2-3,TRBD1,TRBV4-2,TGTGCCAGCAGCCAAGGGACAACAGGGGCAGATACGCAGTATTTT,CASSQGTTGADTQYF
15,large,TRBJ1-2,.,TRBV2,TGTGCCAGCAGTGTCAGTAGGGGACCTAACTATGGCTACACCTTC,CASSVSRGPNYGYTF
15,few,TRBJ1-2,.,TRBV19,TGTGCCAGTAGTATTTTCGGGACGCCTAACTATGGCTACACCTTC,CASSIFGTPNYGYTF
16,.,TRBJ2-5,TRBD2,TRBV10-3,TGTGCCATCAGTATGGGGAGGGCACAAGGCCAAGAGACCCAGTACTTC,CAISMGRAQGQETQYF
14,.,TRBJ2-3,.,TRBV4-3,TGCGCCAGCAGCGGCGACAGCTACACAGATACGCAGTATTTT,CASSGDSYTDTQYF
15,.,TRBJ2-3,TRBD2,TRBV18,TGTGCCAGCTCACTCTCCCTAGCGGGGCAAGATACGCAGTATTTT,CASSLSLAGQDTQYF
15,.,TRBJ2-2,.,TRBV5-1,TGCGCCAGCAGCGTCTCGGGACAAATCACCGGGGAGCTGTTTTTT,CASSVSGQITGELFF
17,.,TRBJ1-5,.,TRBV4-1,TGCGCCAGCAGCCAAGAACGGAGGGCGTCTGCCCCTCAGCCCCAGCATTTT,CASSQERRASAPQPQHF
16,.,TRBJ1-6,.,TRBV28,TGTGCCAGCAGTTTAAGTCCCGGCGTCCCAAATTCACCCCTCCACTTT,CASSLSPGVPNSPLHF
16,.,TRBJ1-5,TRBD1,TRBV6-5,TGTGCCAGCAGTTACCGACAGGGATATAGCAATCAGCCCCAGCATTTT,CASSYRQGYSNQPQHF
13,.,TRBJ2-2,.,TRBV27,TGTGCCAGCAAAAGGGGAGGCACCGGGGAGCTGTTTTTT,CASKRGGTGELFF
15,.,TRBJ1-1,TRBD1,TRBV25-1,TGTGCCAGCAGCCCCCCCGGGACAGGGCTCACTGAAGCTTTCTTT,CASSPPGTGLTEAFF
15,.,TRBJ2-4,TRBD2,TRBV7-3,TGTGCCAGCAGCCCTAGCGGGGGGGCCAAAAACATTCAGTACTTC,CASSPSGGAKNIQYF
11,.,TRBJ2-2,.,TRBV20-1,TGCAGTGCCCACCGCACCGGGGAGCTGTTTTTT,CSAHRTGELFF
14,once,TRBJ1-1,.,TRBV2,TGTGCCAGCAGTCCATTTACGTTGAACACTGAAGCTTTCTTT,CASSPFTLNTEAFF
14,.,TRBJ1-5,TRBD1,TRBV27,TGTGCCACTTCGGGACAGGGCCCCGGACAGCCCCAGCATTTT,CATSGQGPGQPQHF
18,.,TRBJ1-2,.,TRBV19,TGTGCCAGTAGTTTTTGGGAGGGGGATGAAAACGGATACTATGGCTACACCTTC,CASSFWEGDENGYYGYTF
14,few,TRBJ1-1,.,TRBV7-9,TGTGCCAGCAGCTTCGGGGGCATGAACACTGAAGCTTTCTTT,CASSFGGMNTEAFF
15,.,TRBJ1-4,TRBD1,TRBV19,TGTGCCAGTAAGGCATCCGGGACAGGGCATGAAAAACTGTTTTTT,CASKASGTGHEKLFF
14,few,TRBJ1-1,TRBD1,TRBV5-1,TGCGCCAGCAGCGGACAGGGGGGGAACACTGAAGCTTTCTTT,CASSGQGGNTEAFF
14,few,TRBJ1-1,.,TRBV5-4,TGTGCCAGCAGCCGACAGTCCATGAACACTGAAGCTTTCTTT,CASSRQSMNTEAFF
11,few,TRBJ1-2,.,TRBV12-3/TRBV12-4,TGTGCCAGCAGTTTTAGGAATGGCTACACCTTC,CASSFRNGYTF
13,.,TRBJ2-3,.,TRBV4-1,TGCGCCAGCAGCCAAGATTTGGCAGATACGCAGTATTTT,CASSQDLADTQYF
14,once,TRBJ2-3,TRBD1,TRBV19,TGTGCCAGTAGTTGGGGACAGGGGTCAGATACGCAGTATTTT,CASSWGQGSDTQYF
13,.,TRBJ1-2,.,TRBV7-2,TGTGCCAGCAGCTTAGGTAGACCCTATGGCTACACCTTC,CASSLGRPYGYTF
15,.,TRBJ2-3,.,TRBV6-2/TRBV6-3,TGTGCCAGCAGTTTCGGGGGCTGGAGTAGAGATACGCAGTATTTT,CASSFGGWSRDTQYF
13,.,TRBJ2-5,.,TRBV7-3,TGTGCCAGCAGCTTAAATGGAGGGCGGCCCCAGTACTTC,CASSLNGGRPQYF
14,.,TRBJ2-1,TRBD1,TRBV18,TGTGCCAGCTCACCAAACAGGGGGGACAATGAGCAGTTCTTC,CASSPNRGDNEQFF